These 14 T cell receptor beta chains came from one sample sequenced in a study of blood T cell repertoires in COVID-19. Clones were read by immunoSEQ multiplex PCR, and TCRdb kept only the in-frame ones, dropping some. The repertoire has over 150,000 clones, 80% to 90% of them found once; the top ten carry under 13%. The sequenced sample was peripheral blood. These receptors came from a woman between 65 and 79 years old with COVID-19, enrolled during active disease.

This clone was detected a few times. The chain joins TRBV9 to TRBJ1-3; a weak D match, TRBD1 (5 bases). Trimming took 3 bases from V and 0 from J, leaving 10 bases between them. Germline assignment: CDR1 SGDLS and CDR2 YYNGEE. This CDR3 spans 15 amino acids. CDR3 nucleotides: TGTGCCAGCAGCGACCAGGGCAGCTCTGGAAACACCATATATTTT. Protein: CASSDQGSSGNTIYF.

V usage is TRBV15 and J usage is TRBJ2-5, with 8 bases matching TRBD2. CDR3 size: 15 residues. Germline values: CDR1 LNHNV, CDR2 YYDKDF (reference sequence). The V segment lost 5 bases and the J segment 2 bases; nucleotides outside the gene matches: 7. CDR3 amino acids: CATSLQRGNQETQYF. The CDR3, as DNA: TGTGCCACCAGCTTACAGCGGGGGAATCAAGAGACCCAGTACTTC.

The CDR3 sequence is CSASGGQFVDQPQHF. CDR3 sequence (DNA): TGCAGTGCTAGTGGGGGACAGTTCGTAGATCAGCCCCAGCATTTT. The chain is built from TRBV20-1 and TRBJ1-5; 7 bases fit TRBD1. Per the germline V gene, CDR1 is DFQATT and CDR2 is SNEGSKA (reference sequence). This CDR3 has 15 residues. The trim removed 3 bases at V and 5 bases at J, leaving 10 bases unmatched.

The chain has TRBV28 and TRBJ2-1, with 7 bases aligning to TRBD2. Looked up from germline, CDR1 is MDHEN and CDR2 is SYDVKM. CDR3 length: 18 amino acids. Trimming removed 4 bases from V and 1 base from J; junction bases left unmatched: 13. The CDR3 nucleotides read TGTGCCAGCAGTTCGGGGGGACGGCGGGGTCGGTCCTACAATGAGCAGTTCTTC. Encoded protein: CASSSGGRRGRSYNEQFF.

This chain links TRBV30 with TRBJ1-6; 10 bases map to TRBD1. CDR3 size: 15 residues. The junction had 0 bases not matched to a gene; V was cut back by 3 bases and J by 1 base. Germline loops: CDR1 GTSNPN, CDR2 SVGIG (reference sequence). In DNA form, the CDR3 reads TGTGCCTGGAGGGGACAGGGGTCCTATAATTCACCCCTCCACTTT. Protein product: CAWRGQGSYNSPLHF.

The chain recombines TRBV10-3 with TRBJ1-2; D unclear. The CDR3 sequence is 14 residues long. Germline CDR1 and CDR2: ENHRY and SYGVKD. Trimming stripped 3 bases from V and 4 bases from J, with 12 bases between. The CDR3 loop reads CAISDAGSGYGYTF. For the CDR3, the DNA is TGTGCCATCAGTGACGCGGGGAGTGGCTATGGCTACACCTTC.

The rearrangement links TRBV19 to TRBJ2-3; D is undetermined. Germline V lookup: CDR1 LNHDA, CDR2 SQIVND (reference sequence). Trimming took 4 bases from V and 0 from J, leaving 8 bases between them. CDR3 length: 14 amino acids. CDR3 residues: CASSRMSSTDTQYF. For the CDR3, the DNA is TGTGCCAGTAGTAGAATGAGTAGCACAGATACGCAGTATTTT.

This clone was picked up a small number of times. The chain is built from TRBV30 and TRBJ1-6; D may be TRBD1 (5 bases). The V gene's germline CDR1 is GTSNPN and CDR2 SVGIG (reference sequence). V was cut by 0 bases and J by 8 bases, with 14 bases left in between. This CDR3 spans 15 amino acids. In DNA, the CDR3 is TGTGCCTGGAGTGTAGCAGGGCGGGGGGATTCACCCCTCCACTTT. Its translation is CAWSVAGRGDSPLHF.

The rearrangement uses TRBV30 and TRBJ1-3; D may be TRBD1 (6 bases). There are 13 residues in the CDR3. Per germline, CDR1 GTSNPN and CDR2 SVGIG (reference sequence). The CDR3: CAAEGGPGNTIYF. CDR3 nucleotide sequence: TGTGCGGCGGAAGGGGGACCTGGAAACACCATATATTTT. Drawing the rest from reference TRBV30 and TRBJ1-3, the complete variable domain is SQTIHQWPATLVQPVGSPLSLECTVEGTSNPNLYWYRQAAGRGLQLLFYSVGIGQISSEVPQNLSASRPQDRQFILSSKKLLLSDSGFYLCAAEGGPGNTIYFGEGSWLTVV.

This chain connects TRBV11-2 to TRBJ2-3; 7 bases agree with TRBD2. V was pared by 0 bases and J by 5 bases, with 14 bases of the junction left unmatched. Germline V lookup: CDR1 SGHAT, CDR2 FQNNGV. The CDR3 sequence is 18 residues long. The CDR3 spells CASSLDGAGRGSLDTQYF. The CDR3 nucleotides are TGTGCCAGCAGCTTAGATGGGGCGGGGAGGGGATCCCTAGATACGCAGTATTTT.

The V gene is TRBV6-5, the J gene TRBJ1-2; 7 nucleotides match TRBD1. Germline V gene sequence: CDR1 MNHEY, CDR2 SVGAGI. This CDR3 spans 13 amino acids. The V segment lost 8 bases and the J segment 2 bases; nucleotides outside the gene matches: 5. The CDR3 nucleotides are TGTGCCAGCTCCCAGGGGGAGAACTATGGCTACACCTTC. This codes for CASSQGENYGYTF.

CDR3 amino acids: CASSLQLNTEAFF. Written as DNA, the CDR3 is TGTGCCAGCAGCTTACAGTTGAACACTGAAGCTTTCTTT. This chain links TRBV7-3 with TRBJ1-1; D ambiguous. Trimming left V 2 bases short and J 0 bases short, with 4 bases between. CDR1 is SGHTA and CDR2 is FQGTGA in the germline V gene. CDR3 size: 13 residues.

This chain uses TRBV16 with TRBJ2-7; D unclear. Trimming took 1 base from V and 3 from J, leaving 4 bases between them. The CDR3 is made up of 12 amino acids. Per germline, CDR1 KGHSY and CDR2 FQNENV. CDR3 nucleotide sequence: TGTGCCAGCAGCCAATATCTCTACGAGCAGTACTTC. Encoded protein: CASSQYLYEQYF.

The CDR3 coding sequence is TGCGCCAGCAGCTTGGAGACAGGGGGGATCGGTGGCTACACCTTC. Encoded protein: CASSLETGGIGGYTF. The chain combines TRBV5-1 with TRBJ1-2; 9 nucleotides agree with TRBD1. Germline loops: CDR1 SGHRS, CDR2 YFSETQ. The CDR3 is 15 amino acids. The ends lost 0 bases at V and 7 bases at J; junction bases unmatched: 7.